These 5 T cell receptor beta chains originate from one sample sequenced in a study of blood T cell repertoires in COVID-19. Libraries were prepared by immunoSEQ multiplex PCR; TCRdb keeps only in-frame clonotypes and omits some of them. The data show 100,000 to 150,000 clones, 80% to 90% seen once. The sample was peripheral blood. These receptors were taken from a man in his 70s with active or convalescent COVID-19.

To note about this clone: A read error may account for a junction end that differs from germline. The chain couples TRBV7-7 to TRBJ2-7; TRBD2 matches at 15 bases. CDR3 length equals 19 residues. Germline V lookup: CDR1 SSHAT, CDR2 FNYEAQ (reference sequence). CDR3 coding DNA: TGTGCTAGCAGCTTAGTCGGGACTAGCGGGAGGCCCGTCTCCTACGAGCAGTACTTC. Protein: CASSLVGTSGRPVSYEQYF.

The chain joins TRBV5-1 to TRBJ2-5, with 12 positions matching TRBD2. Germline V gene data show CDR1 as SGHRS and CDR2 as YFSETQ. V gave up 1 base and J gave up 3 bases; unmatched junction bases: 7. This CDR3 is built from 17 residues. The chain's CDR3 is CASSLRSSGRAEETQYF. The CDR3, as DNA: TGCGCCAGCAGCTTGAGATCTAGCGGGAGGGCCGAAGAGACCCAGTACTTC.

This clone appeared once. This chain connects TRBV5-6 to TRBJ1-1, with 7 bases aligning to TRBD1. Germline CDR1 reads SGHDT; CDR2 reads YYEEEE. J was trimmed by 2 bases and V by 5 bases; bases with no gene match: 6. The CDR3 spans 14 residues. CDR3 coding DNA: TGTGCCAGCAGGAGGACAGGCGATAACACTGAAGCTTTCTTT. Protein sequence: CASRRTGDNTEAFF.

The chain has TRBV15 and TRBJ2-7; 8 bases map to TRBD2. CDR1 is LNHNV, CDR2 YYDKDF, per germline (reference sequence). V gave up 0 bases and J gave up 4 bases; unmatched junction bases: 11. The CDR3 length is 17 residues. The CDR3: CATSRDPAGGGAYEQYF. CDR3 DNA sequence: TGTGCCACCAGCAGAGATCCGGCGGGAGGAGGCGCGTACGAGCAGTACTTC.

The chain's CDR3 is CASSLGTVGDTQYF. In nucleotides, the CDR3 is TGTGCCAGCAGTTTGGGGACAGTCGGGGATACGCAGTATTTT. The chain carries TRBV6-5 and TRBJ2-3; 7 bases agree with TRBD1. The J segment lost 6 bases and the V segment lost 4 bases, leaving 7 bases of the junction unmatched. In germline, CDR1 is MNHEY, CDR2 SVGAGI. CDR3 size: 14 residues.